The 19 T cell receptor beta chains given below trace back to one sample, sequenced in a study of blood T cell repertoires in COVID-19. Generated by immunoSEQ multiplex PCR, the TCRdb table keeps only in-frame clones and is missing some. The table has about 83,000 clones, over 75% seen once. Sequencing used peripheral blood. Receptors were obtained from a human donor in a cohort sampled during active COVID-19.

The chain recombines TRBV11-3 with TRBJ2-5, with 14 bases aligning to TRBD2. The V and J ends lost 4 bases and 4 bases, in that order; junction bases with no gene match: 2. This CDR3 is built from 15 residues. The germline CDR1 and CDR2 sequences are SGHNT and YENEEA. CDR3 bases: TGTGCCAGCAGCTCGGGACTAGCGGGAGTAGAGACCCAGTACTTC. This translates into CASSSGLAGVETQYF.

CDR3 region: CASSQVTRGNEQFF. CDR3 bases: TGTGCCAGCAGCCAAGTGACCAGGGGCAATGAGCAGTTCTTC. The gene calls are TRBV3-1 (or the pseudogene TRBV3-2) and TRBJ2-1, with a weak D call TRBD1 (6 bases). Germline assignment: CDR1 LGHDT and CDR2 YNNKEL (reference sequence). This CDR3 is 14 amino acids long. V shed 1 base and J shed 6 bases, with 10 bases lying between them.

V and J are TRBV7-2 and TRBJ1-5, with D possibly being TRBD1 (6 bases). Germline V gives CDR1 SGHTA, CDR2 FQGNSA. The V gene lost 4 bases and the J gene lost 4 bases, with 8 bases spanning the gap. This CDR3 is built from 13 residues. This CDR3 is CASSSGQNQPQHF. CDR3 DNA: TGTGCCAGCAGCTCCGGACAGAATCAGCCCCAGCATTTT. Drawing the rest from reference TRBV7-2 and TRBJ1-5, the complete variable domain is GAGVSQSPSNKVTEKGKDVELRCDPISGHTALYWYRQSLGQGLEFLIYFQGNSAPDKSGLPSDRFSAERTGGSVSTLTIQRTQQEDSAVYLCASSSGQNQPQHFGDGTRLSIL.

The genes are TRBV2 and TRBJ1-1; TRBD1 aligns across 7 bases. The germline V gene has CDR1 SNHLY and CDR2 FYNNEI. The CDR3 is 14 amino acids. The trim removed 6 bases at V and 4 bases at J, leaving 8 bases unmatched. The chain's CDR3 is CASSATYRGTEAFF. CDR3 coding DNA: TGTGCCAGCAGCGCTACTTACAGGGGCACTGAAGCTTTCTTT.

In its sample, this clone is medium-sized. The V gene is TRBV4-3, the J gene TRBJ2-2; D gene unclear. This CDR3 is built from 12 residues. Germline V gene data show CDR1 as LGHNA and CDR2 as YSLEER. V was pared by 2 bases and J by 6 bases, with 4 bases between. The CDR3 here is CASSQRSGELFF. The CDR3 nucleotides are TGCGCCAGCAGCCAACGGTCCGGGGAGCTGTTTTTT.

Only one count was recorded for this clone. This chain links TRBV7-6 with TRBJ2-3; TRBD2 aligns across 12 bases. Germline CDR1 and CDR2: SGHVS and FNYEAQ. V lost 5 bases, J lost 2 bases, and 8 bases stayed unmatched. The CDR3 consists of 17 residues. The CDR3 DNA is TGTGCCAGCAGCGTAACCGGGACTAGCGGGTACACAGATACGCAGTATTTT. Translating gives CASSVTGTSGYTDTQYF. Complete variable domain (other parts from reference TRBV7-6 and TRBJ2-3): GAGVSQSPRYKVTKRGQDVALRCDPISGHVSLYWYRQALGQGPEFLTYFNYEAQQDKSGLPNDRFSAERPEGSISTLTIQRTEQRDSAMYRCASSVTGTSGYTDTQYFGPGTRLTVL.

This chain links TRBV5-4 with TRBJ2-3; tentative D call: TRBD2 (6 bases). The V gene's germline CDR1 is SGHNT and CDR2 YYREEE (reference sequence). This CDR3 is 16 amino acids long. V gave up 4 bases and J gave up 2 bases, with 17 bases separating them. CDR3 in amino acids: CASSPKARTNTDTQYF. CDR3 DNA: TGTGCCAGCAGCCCTAAAGCTAGGACTAACACAGATACGCAGTATTTT.

This rearrangement joins TRBV24-1 to TRBJ2-3, with 9 bases lining up with TRBD2. Unmatched junction bases numbered 10, after V lost 0 bases and J lost 1 base. The CDR3 spans 19 residues. Germline values: CDR1 KGHDR, CDR2 SFDVKD. The CDR3 sequence is CATSDLAGGPTGGTDTQYF. The CDR3 coding sequence is TGTGCCACCAGTGATTTGGCGGGAGGGCCGACGGGTGGCACAGATACGCAGTATTTT.

This chain connects TRBV2 to TRBJ1-2; tentatively, D is TRBD1 (6 bases). Looked up from germline, CDR1 is SNHLY and CDR2 is FYNNEI. V lost 6 bases to trimming and J lost 7 bases, with 18 bases between them. CDR3 length equals 14 residues. CDR3 region: CASSVDSQGPGYTF. CDR3 DNA: TGTGCCAGCAGCGTCGACAGCCAGGGGCCTGGCTACACCTTC.

The chain links TRBV5-8 to TRBJ2-5, with TRBD2 as a possible D gene (5 bases). The V end was cut by 4 bases, the J end by 4 bases, with 11 bases between. The CDR3 is 13 amino acids. Germline V gene data show CDR1 as SGHTS and CDR2 as YDEGEE. This CDR3 is CASSRGLRETQYF. CDR3 nucleotides: TGTGCCAGCAGCCGAGGACTCCGAGAGACCCAGTACTTC.

The chain joins TRBV11-2 to TRBJ2-1; 9 nucleotides align to TRBD1. The germline gives CDR1 SGHAT, CDR2 FQNNGV. The V gene end was trimmed by 5 bases and the J gene end by 5 bases; junction bases not matched to a gene: 4. CDR3 length: 14 amino acids. The CDR3 is CASSADRGNNEQFF. In DNA form, the CDR3 reads TGTGCCAGCAGCGCCGACAGGGGGAACAATGAGCAGTTCTTC.

The CDR3 DNA sequence: TGTGCCAGCAGCCCAGCGGGGTGGGAGACCCAGTACTTC. It encodes CASSPAGWETQYF. The V call is TRBV12-3 or TRBV12-4, the J call TRBJ2-5, with 7 bases matching TRBD2. Losses at the gene ends were 6 bases for V and 5 bases for J; bases not matched to a gene: 6. The CDR3 covers 13 residues.

The count of this clone is one. The CDR3 region has the DNA TGTGCCAGCAGCGTAAGAGGGGAGGACAATGAAAAACTGTTTTTT. This translates into CASSVRGEDNEKLFF. The rearrangement joins TRBV9 to TRBJ1-4, with a possible D match to TRBD1 (5 bases). Trimming cost V 1 base and J 5 bases, with 12 bases left between them. CDR1 and CDR2 from the germline V gene are SGDLS and YYNGEE. This CDR3 has 15 amino acids.

The chain uses TRBV6-4 and TRBJ2-1; TRBD2 aligns across 7 bases. Unmatched junction bases numbered 9, after V lost 5 bases and J lost 5 bases. Germline-derived CDR1 and CDR2 are MRHNA and SNTAGT. CDR3 size: 15 residues. This CDR3 is CASSLSGTYNNEQFF. In DNA form, the CDR3 reads TGTGCCAGCAGTCTGAGCGGGACCTATAACAATGAGCAGTTCTTC.

This chain links TRBV20-1 with TRBJ2-5; TRBD1 matches 10 bases. The CDR3 consists of 16 residues. V shed 3 bases and J 5 bases; nucleotides not matched to a gene: 12. Per the germline V gene, CDR1 is DFQATT and CDR2 is SNEGSKA (reference sequence). The CDR3 DNA reads as TGCAGTGCTAGTAGGGACAGGGGCGAAGTCATGGAGACCCAGTACTTC. Amino acids: CSASRDRGEVMETQYF.

The chain links TRBV5-1 to TRBJ2-2, with TRBD1 matching over 7 bases. There are 17 residues in the CDR3. Germline lookup yields CDR1 SGHRS and CDR2 YFSETQ. V shed 4 bases and J 1 base; nucleotides not matched to a gene: 10. CDR3 sequence: CASSLTPGTVNTGELFF. The DNA for the CDR3 is TGCGCCAGCAGCCTCACCCCTGGGACAGTGAACACCGGGGAGCTGTTTTTT.

The chain employs TRBV13 and TRBJ1-2; 10 nucleotides align to TRBD1. Trimming at V came to 8 bases and at J to 6 bases, leaving 12 bases not matched to a gene. Germline-derived CDR1 and CDR2 are PRHDT and FYEKMQ (reference sequence). The CDR3 has 15 residues. CDR3 region: CASFSGGQGSHGYTF. In DNA form, the CDR3 reads TGTGCCAGCTTCTCTGGGGGACAGGGGTCCCATGGCTACACCTTC.

The chain links TRBV7-3 to TRBJ2-1; 10 nucleotides line up with TRBD1. V gave up 4 bases and J gave up 9 bases; unmatched junction bases: 15. The CDR3 has 17 amino acids. From germline, CDR1 is SGHTA and CDR2 FQGTGA. The CDR3 DNA is TGTGCCAGCAGCTATATAAACCCGGGACAGGGGAAAGGTGAGCAGTTCTTC. Translation gives CASSYINPGQGKGEQFF.

This chain connects TRBV5-1 to TRBJ2-7; TRBD2 matches 9 bases. The V gene's germline CDR1 is SGHRS and CDR2 YFSETQ. Trimming at V came to 0 bases and at J to 2 bases, leaving 3 bases not matched to a gene. The CDR3 runs to 15 residues. CDR3 residues: CASSLGLADTYEQYF. The CDR3 DNA reads TGCGCCAGCAGCTTGGGACTAGCGGATACCTACGAGCAGTACTTC.